Below, 13 T cell receptor beta chains from the same sample are listed, as sequenced in a study of a mutant IDH1 vaccine in newly diagnosed glioma. No cognate antigen is known for these TCRs. The time point here: week 23, last vaccination. Doses consisted of 300 ug of mutant IDH1 20-mer peptide each, paired with topical imiquimod. Using immunoSEQ multiplex PCR, the repertoire was profiled, and TCRdb retains in-frame clones only, with some absent. Here the sample spans about 44,000 clones, 85% to 95% being singletons. Material: PBMCs, obtained from a glioma patient whose treatment included an IDH1 peptide vaccine. These receptors originate from a man aged 50-60 years with glioma.

The genes are TRBV27 and TRBJ1-1; TRBD1 is a possible D gene (5 bases). The V end was cut by 8 bases, the J end by 1 base, with 11 bases between. Germline V gives CDR1 MNHEY, CDR2 SMNVEV (reference sequence). The CDR3 consists of 13 residues. The CDR3: CASCARENTEAFF. The CDR3, as DNA: TGTGCCAGCTGCGCCAGGGAGAACACTGAAGCTTTCTTT.

V is TRBV7-2 and J is TRBJ2-2; D unresolved. The V and J ends lost 4 bases and 1 base respectively, with 10 bases between them. The CDR3 contains 15 residues. Looked up from germline, CDR1 is SGHTA and CDR2 is FQGNSA. The CDR3 region is CASSSLPQNTGELFF. The CDR3, as DNA: TGTGCCAGCAGCTCCCTTCCACAGAACACCGGGGAGCTGTTTTTT.

The chain links TRBV27 to TRBJ2-7, with TRBD1 matching over 9 bases. The germline V gene has CDR1 MNHEY and CDR2 SMNVEV (reference sequence). The CDR3 is made up of 15 amino acids. The trim removed 8 bases at V and 6 bases at J, leaving 14 bases unmatched. The CDR3 bases are TGTGCCAGCTTCGAGGCCGGGACAGGGATTCGCGAGCAGTACTTC. Protein sequence: CASFEAGTGIREQYF.

The chain joins TRBV19 to TRBJ1-5; 9 nucleotides line up with TRBD1. This CDR3 has 15 amino acids. V shed 7 bases, J shed 1 base, and the junction held 5 bases outside the gene matches. Per germline, CDR1 LNHDA and CDR2 SQIVND (reference sequence). CDR3 bases: TGTGCCAGTACCCCGGGACAGGGCAGCAATCAGCCCCAGCATTTT. Translation: CASTPGQGSNQPQHF. Filled out from reference TRBV19 and TRBJ1-5, the complete variable domain reads DGGITQSPKYLFRKEGQNVTLSCEQNLNHDAMYWYRQDPGQGLRLIYYSQIVNDFQKGDIAEGYSVSREKKESFPLTVTSAQKNPTAFYLCASTPGQGSNQPQHFGDGTRLSIL.

The chain is built from TRBV5-6 and TRBJ1-3, with D perhaps TRBD1 (5 bases). Trimming shortened V by 1 base and J by 4 bases, and 18 bases separated the two germline ends. This CDR3 contains 17 residues. The germline gives CDR1 SGHDT, CDR2 YYEEEE. The CDR3 DNA sequence: TGTGCCAGCAGCTTGAGGGGCACTTCCCTAGGGGGAAACACCATATATTTT. This encodes CASSLRGTSLGGNTIYF.

The chain recombines TRBV7-2 with TRBJ2-2; the D call may be TRBD1 or TRBD2 (6 bases each). The CDR3 is made up of 16 amino acids. V was clipped by 2 bases and J by 2 bases, with 12 bases between them. Germline V gene lookup returns CDR1 SGHTA and CDR2 FQGNSA. The CDR3 DNA follows: TGTGCCAGCAGCTTAAACGGGGGCTCTAACACCGGGGAGCTGTTTTTT. Its translation is CASSLNGGSNTGELFF.

The V call is TRBV7-9, the J call TRBJ2-7, with D perhaps matching TRBD1 (5 bases). CDR3 size: 15 residues. Per germline, CDR1 SEHNR and CDR2 FQNEAQ (reference sequence). Trimming pared 4 bases from V and 1 base from J, leaving 14 bases between. CDR3: CASSWGTGHSYEQYF. CDR3 sequence (DNA): TGTGCCAGCAGCTGGGGTACAGGACATTCCTACGAGCAGTACTTC.

This clone appeared a single time. The CDR3 spells CASSSPAGAYQETQYF. CDR3 DNA: TGTGCCAGCAGTTCCCCGGCAGGCGCGTACCAAGAGACCCAGTACTTC. The J gene is TRBJ2-5, the V gene TRBV28; no reliable D call. Germline-derived CDR1 and CDR2 are MDHEN and SYDVKM. The CDR3 spans 16 residues. V shed 4 bases and J shed 0 bases, with 15 bases lying between them. Full variable domain (rest looked up from reference TRBV28 and TRBJ2-5): DVKVTQSSRYLVKRTGEKVFLECVQDMDHENMFWYRQDPGLGLRLIYFSYDVKMKEKGDIPEGYSVSREKKERFSLILESASTNQTSMYLCASSSPAGAYQETQYFGPGTRLLVL.

The sample holds one count of this clone. This chain joins TRBV5-6 and TRBJ2-7; the D gene is possibly TRBD1 (6 bases). V was trimmed by 2 bases and J by 5 bases, leaving 14 bases between them. Germline loops: CDR1 SGHDT, CDR2 YYEEEE. CDR3 length: 14 residues. Written as DNA, the CDR3 is TGTGCCAGCAGCTTTAGGGGGATCACGGACGAGCAGTACTTC. Translating it yields CASSFRGITDEQYF.

This sequence joins TRBV6-1 and TRBJ2-7; the D gene is possibly TRBD2 (5 bases). Germline lookup yields CDR1 MNHNS and CDR2 SASEGT. Trimming removed 7 bases from V and 3 bases from J, with 19 bases in between. The length of the CDR3 is 15 residues. The CDR3: CASNILWGAVYEQYF. The DNA of the CDR3 is TGTGCCAGCAACATCCTGTGGGGAGCTGTCTACGAGCAGTACTTC.

This clone appeared a few times. The genes are TRBV4-2 and TRBJ2-5, with 11 bases that match TRBD2. After removal of 1 base from V and 6 bases from J, the junction contained 10 bases not matched to a gene. The CDR3 is 17 amino acids. CDR1 and CDR2 (germline): LGHNA, YNFKEQ. This CDR3 is CASSQAVSGGASKTQYF. CDR3 nucleotide sequence: TGTGCCAGCAGCCAAGCAGTTAGCGGGGGGGCCTCAAAGACCCAGTACTTC.

CDR3: CASSPPGIANTGELFF. The CDR3 DNA follows: TGTGCCAGCTCACCACCGGGGATAGCGAACACCGGGGAGCTGTTTTTT. The V call is TRBV18, the J call TRBJ2-2, with unresolved D. Germline V gene lookup returns CDR1 KGHSH and CDR2 LQKENI. The V and J ends lost 0 bases and 0 bases respectively, with 8 bases between them. The CDR3 is 16 amino acids.

The chain uses TRBV27 and TRBJ1-2; 9 positions agree with TRBD1. Germline loops: CDR1 MNHEY, CDR2 SMNVEV (reference sequence). The V segment lost 5 bases and the J segment 4 bases; nucleotides outside the gene matches: 11. This CDR3 contains 16 residues. In DNA, the CDR3 is TGTGCCAGCAGTCAAACGCCGGGACAGGGTGTCTATGGCTACACCTTC. Amino acids: CASSQTPGQGVYGYTF.